The 31 T cell receptor beta chains presented below share a single source sample, sequenced in a study of cytomegalovirus exposure and HLA in healthy donors. The primer mix had 60 Vbeta and 13 Jbeta primers. Data came from immunoSEQ multiplex PCR; TCRdb stores just in-frame clones and leaves some out. Here the sample spans over 150,000 clones, 75% to 85% being singletons. Sequencing input: PBMCs. All receptors come from a girl aged 10 to 17 in good health and CMV-seropositive.

This clone was recorded only once. The rearrangement links TRBV11-2 to TRBJ2-2, with D maybe TRBD2 (5 bases). The CDR3 length is 15 residues. Germline CDR1 is SGHAT and CDR2 is FQNNGV. V was trimmed by 1 base and J by 5 bases, leaving 11 bases between them. CDR3 residues: CASSLAGLGTGELFF. CDR3 bases: TGTGCCAGCAGCTTAGCCGGACTGGGGACCGGGGAGCTGTTTTTT.

This clone is a singleton in its sample. The chain has TRBV18 and TRBJ2-5; D remains unclear. V dropped 3 bases and J dropped 4 bases, with 12 bases sitting between them. CDR1 and CDR2 from the germline V gene are KGHSH and LQKENI. The CDR3 length is 14 residues. CDR3 in amino acids: CASSPGAQLETQYF. DNA for the CDR3: TGTGCCAGCTCACCGGGCGCTCAGTTAGAGACCCAGTACTTC. Full variable domain (remainder filled in from reference TRBV18 and TRBJ2-5): NAGVMQNPRHLVRRRGQEARLRCSPMKGHSHVYWYRQLPEEGLKFMVYLQKENIIDESGMPKERFSAEFPKEGPSILRIQQVVRGDSAAYFCASSPGAQLETQYFGPGTRLLVL.

The chain joins TRBV4-1 to TRBJ2-5; TRBD1 matches 7 bases. The CDR3 contains 14 residues. The V gene's germline CDR1 is MGHRA and CDR2 YSYEKL. V shed 1 base, J shed 5 bases, and the junction held 4 bases outside the gene matches. The CDR3 DNA reads TGCGCCAGCAGCCAAGTAGGGGGCCGGGAGACCCAGTACTTC. Protein: CASSQVGGRETQYF.

The rearrangement links TRBV6-1 to TRBJ1-1, with TRBD1 identical over 7 bases. With 6 bases clipped from V and 7 bases from J, the junction kept 14 bases outside the gene matches. Germline CDR1 is MNHNS and CDR2 is SASEGT. The CDR3 covers 15 residues. The CDR3 DNA sequence: TGTGCCAGCAGCGAAATATCACCGGGACAGAGTGAAGCTTTCTTT. Its translation: CASSEISPGQSEAFF.

CDR3 residues: CASSYSDQGTEAFF. CDR3 nucleotide sequence: TGTGCCAGCAGTTACTCAGATCAGGGCACTGAAGCTTTCTTT. The J gene is TRBJ1-1, the V gene TRBV6-5, with a tentative D call TRBD1 (5 bases). The germline V gene encodes CDR1 MNHEY and CDR2 SVGAGI. The germline V and J ends were trimmed by 0 bases and 4 bases, with 9 bases remaining between them. This CDR3 spans 14 amino acids.

In DNA form, the CDR3 reads TGCGCCAGCAGCCAAGTCCCAGAAACTGAAGCTTTCTTT. It translates to CASSQVPETEAFF. This rearrangement joins TRBV4-3 to TRBJ1-1; D unclear. V was trimmed by 1 base and J by 5 bases, leaving 8 bases between them. The V gene's germline CDR1 is LGHNA and CDR2 YSLEER. This CDR3 comprises 13 residues.

The chain couples TRBV5-8 to TRBJ1-4, with 7 bases fitting TRBD1. CDR1 and CDR2 (germline): SGHTS, YDEGEE. The length of the CDR3 is 16 residues. V was pared by 4 bases and J by 7 bases, with 13 bases of the junction left unmatched. The CDR3 loop reads CASSPGGGEGFEKLFF. The CDR3, as DNA: TGTGCCAGCAGCCCCGGAGGGGGCGAGGGTTTTGAAAAACTGTTTTTT. The full variable domain, rest sourced from reference TRBV5-8 and TRBJ1-4, is EAGVTQSPTHLIKTRGQQATLRCSPISGHTSVYWYQQALGLGLQFLLWYDEGEERNRGNFPPRFSGRQFPNYSSELNVNALELEDSALYLCASSPGGGEGFEKLFFGSGTQLSVL.

The chain is built from TRBV7-8 and TRBJ1-2; D possibly corresponds to TRBD1 (5 bases). Deletions cut 5 bases from V and 4 bases from J, with 17 bases between. Germline V gene lookup returns CDR1 SGHVS and CDR2 FQNEAQ. The CDR3 is 15 amino acids. CDR3 amino acids: CASSPSDIRLYGYTF. The CDR3 DNA sequence: TGTGCCAGCAGCCCGTCGGACATAAGACTCTATGGCTACACCTTC. The whole variable domain, filled in from reference TRBV7-8 and TRBJ1-2, reads GAGVSQSPRYKVAKRGQDVALRCDPISGHVSLFWYQQALGQGPEFLTYFQNEAQLDKSGLPSDRFFAERPEGSVSTLKIQRTQQEDSAVYLCASSPSDIRLYGYTFGSGTRLTVV.

V and J are TRBV6-5 and TRBJ1-5; D gene uncertain. Germline CDR1 and CDR2: MNHEY and SVGAGI. Between the trimmed V and J ends, which lost 6 bases and 0 bases, there was a span of 12 bases. The CDR3 extends over 15 amino acids. The CDR3: CASSLLEDSNQPQHF. The CDR3 DNA follows: TGTGCCAGCAGCCTACTAGAGGATAGCAATCAGCCCCAGCATTTT.

The chain uses TRBV7-9 and TRBJ2-7; 8 positions agree with TRBD1. Germline CDR1 is SEHNR and CDR2 is FQNEAQ (reference sequence). The V gene end was trimmed by 10 bases and the J gene end by 6 bases; junction bases not matched to a gene: 5. This CDR3 region has 11 residues. The chain's CDR3 is CATDRGSEQYF. For the CDR3, the DNA is TGTGCCACTGACAGGGGTAGCGAGCAGTACTTC.

The rearrangement links TRBV12-5 to TRBJ2-3; D may be TRBD2 (5 bases). V lost 0 bases and J 4 bases, leaving 8 bases between the germline ends. Germline assignment: CDR1 LGHNT and CDR2 FRNRAP. The length of the CDR3 is 14 residues. CDR3 in amino acids: CASGLVGAADTQYF. The CDR3 region has the DNA TGTGCTAGTGGTTTGGTAGGAGCGGCAGATACGCAGTATTTT. The full variable domain, completed using reference TRBV12-5 and TRBJ2-3, is DARVTQTPRHKVTEMGQEVTMRCQPILGHNTVFWYRQTMMQGLELLAYFRNRAPLDDSGMPKDRFSAEMPDATLATLKIQPSEPRDSAVYFCASGLVGAADTQYFGPGTRLTVL.

This clone was observed a few times. The genes are TRBV5-6 and TRBJ2-6, with D possibly being TRBD2 (5 bases). CDR1 is SGHDT, CDR2 YYEEEE, per germline. This CDR3 spans 15 amino acids. V was trimmed by 3 bases and J by 2 bases, leaving 9 bases between them. The CDR3 here is CASSSGLAGANVLTF. In DNA form, the CDR3 reads TGTGCCAGCAGCTCCGGACTTGCTGGGGCCAACGTCCTGACTTTC.

The chain is built from TRBV6-1 and TRBJ2-2; D gene uncertain. V gave up 6 bases and J gave up 6 bases, with 8 bases separating them. In germline, CDR1 is MNHNS, CDR2 SASEGT. This CDR3 spans 12 amino acids. CDR3 sequence reads: CASRAGPGELFF. The CDR3 region has the DNA TGTGCCAGCAGGGCTGGGCCCGGGGAGCTGTTTTTT.

CDR3 bases: TGTGCCAGCAGTCCACTAGCGGGGGCCTCAGATACGCAGTATTTT. This translates into CASSPLAGASDTQYF. This sequence joins TRBV7-9 and TRBJ2-3; 11 bases match TRBD2. J gave up 4 bases and V 6 bases, and 6 bases lay outside the gene matches. This CDR3 comprises 15 residues. Germline V lookup: CDR1 SEHNR, CDR2 FQNEAQ (reference sequence).

The genes are TRBV10-3 and TRBJ2-3, with 15 bases fitting TRBD2. Germline V gene data show CDR1 as ENHRY and CDR2 as SYGVKD. The V segment lost 7 bases and the J segment 4 bases; nucleotides outside the gene matches: 12. There are 18 residues in the CDR3. This CDR3 reads CAIKKVGLAGGPADTQYF. Written as DNA, the CDR3 is TGTGCCATCAAGAAGGTCGGACTAGCGGGGGGGCCCGCAGATACGCAGTATTTT.

This chain connects TRBV18 to TRBJ2-5, with D perhaps matching TRBD1 (6 bases). Trimming took 6 bases from V and 0 from J, leaving 8 bases between them. The CDR3 is made up of 13 amino acids. The germline gives CDR1 KGHSH, CDR2 LQKENI. The CDR3 nucleotides are TGTGCCAGCTCCGGGACAAACCAAGAGACCCAGTACTTC. It is translated as CASSGTNQETQYF.

V and J are TRBV28 and TRBJ1-6, with 9 bases identical to TRBD1. With V trimmed by 2 bases and J by 5 bases, 4 bases remained unmatched. The CDR3 length is 16 residues. Germline CDR1 is MDHEN and CDR2 is SYDVKM. CDR3 sequence (DNA): TGTGCCAGCAGTTTAGGGGACAGGGTCCATAATTCACCCCTCCACTTT. Protein: CASSLGDRVHNSPLHF.

This sequence joins TRBV4-3 and TRBJ2-1; 11 bases are shared with TRBD2. This CDR3 comprises 17 residues. The junction had 14 bases not matched to a gene; V was cut back by 3 bases and J by 10 bases. Germline assignment: CDR1 LGHNA and CDR2 YSLEER. The CDR3 protein is CASSQTLSGGASFEQFF. The CDR3 nucleotides are TGCGCCAGCAGCCAGACACTTAGCGGGGGGGCCTCCTTCGAGCAGTTCTTC.

The chain is built from TRBV2 and TRBJ2-1, with D perhaps TRBD2 (5 bases). The CDR3 contains 16 residues. Germline CDR1 reads SNHLY; CDR2 reads FYNNEI. V gave up 6 bases and J gave up 0 bases, with 15 bases separating them. CDR3 region: CASRESGISSYNEQFF. The CDR3 nucleotides are TGTGCCAGCAGGGAAAGCGGTATTAGCTCCTACAATGAGCAGTTCTTC.

The chain has TRBV19 and TRBJ1-2, with 9 bases fitting TRBD1. This CDR3 has 20 amino acids. The V and J ends lost 3 bases and 1 base, in that order; junction bases with no gene match: 18. The germline V gene has CDR1 LNHDA and CDR2 SQIVND (reference sequence). The CDR3 coding sequence is TGTGCCAGTAGTATCTACATCCCGTCCGGGACAGGGACGATTAACTATGGCTACACCTTC. Translation: CASSIYIPSGTGTINYGYTF.

V usage is TRBV11-2 and J usage is TRBJ2-3; the match to TRBD2 covers 8 bases. The CDR3 runs 16 residues. Trimming removed 1 base from V and 0 bases from J; junction bases left unmatched: 3. Germline lookup yields CDR1 SGHAT and CDR2 FQNNGV. The CDR3 reads CASSLVAGSSTDTQYF. The CDR3 DNA follows: TGTGCCAGCAGCTTAGTAGCGGGGAGTAGCACAGATACGCAGTATTTT.

The chain combines TRBV10-1 with TRBJ1-5, with D maybe TRBD1 (6 bases). With 10 bases removed from V and 3 bases from J, the gap between germline ends came to 13 bases. The germline V gene encodes CDR1 WNHNN and CDR2 SYGVQD (reference sequence). CDR3 size: 13 residues. The DNA of the CDR3 is TGCGCCACGTCCCGGGACAACAATCAGCCCCAGCATTTT. Translating gives CATSRDNNQPQHF.

V usage is TRBV25-1 and J usage is TRBJ1-1, with D hard to call. With 8 bases removed from V and 6 bases from J, the gap between germline ends came to 10 bases. This CDR3 region has 11 residues. Germline CDR1 reads MGHDK; CDR2 reads SYGVNS. The CDR3 here is CASAVGAEAFF. The CDR3 region has the DNA TGTGCCAGCGCCGTCGGGGCTGAAGCTTTCTTT.

This chain joins TRBV5-1 and TRBJ1-1; 8 bases fit TRBD1. CDR1 and CDR2 (germline): SGHRS, YFSETQ. V shed 4 bases and J 6 bases; nucleotides not matched to a gene: 8. The CDR3 contains 14 residues. The CDR3 DNA reads as TGCGCCAGCAGCCTAGGACAGGGAAGGGCTGAAGCTTTCTTT. Translated: CASSLGQGRAEAFF.

This sequence joins TRBV19 and TRBJ2-7; possibly TRBD1 for D (6 bases). The V end was cut by 4 bases, the J end by 4 bases, with 14 bases between. Germline CDR1 LNHDA, CDR2 SQIVND (reference sequence). CDR3 length: 14 residues. The CDR3, as DNA: TGTGCCAGTAGTAAAACAGGGTATGGTTACGAGCAGTACTTC. This encodes CASSKTGYGYEQYF.

This clone was recorded a few times. The genes are TRBV19 and TRBJ1-4; a weak D match, TRBD1 (5 bases). The CDR3 length is 14 residues. CDR1 LNHDA and CDR2 SQIVND come from the germline V gene (reference sequence). V was clipped by 4 bases and J by 2 bases, with 8 bases between them. In DNA, the CDR3 is TGTGCCAGTAGTAACAGGTTCACTAATGAAAAACTGTTTTTT. Translated: CASSNRFTNEKLFF. The variable domain in full, completed from reference TRBV19 and TRBJ1-4, reads DGGITQSPKYLFRKEGQNVTLSCEQNLNHDAMYWYRQDPGQGLRLIYYSQIVNDFQKGDIAEGYSVSREKKESFPLTVTSAQKNPTAFYLCASSNRFTNEKLFFGSGTQLSVL.

The chain uses TRBV10-3 and TRBJ1-5, with 7 nucleotides matching TRBD1. V gave up 0 bases and J gave up 5 bases; unmatched junction bases: 4. CDR3 length: 15 amino acids. The germline gives CDR1 ENHRY, CDR2 SYGVKD. The CDR3, as DNA: TGTGCCATCAGTGAGTCGGAGGGGGCCCATCAGCCCCAGCATTTT. This sequence encodes CAISESEGAHQPQHF.

The rearrangement joins TRBV5-1 to TRBJ2-3; 9 nucleotides align to TRBD2. Germline CDR1 reads SGHRS; CDR2 reads YFSETQ. The CDR3 runs 16 residues. V shed 0 bases and J 5 bases; nucleotides not matched to a gene: 7. DNA of the CDR3: TGCGCCAGCAGCTTGGGTGGCGGGGGGGCCGAAGATACGCAGTATTTT. Translating it yields CASSLGGGGAEDTQYF.

This chain uses TRBV6-4 with TRBJ2-3, with a possible D match to TRBD2 (7 bases). V shed 2 bases and J shed 3 bases, with 15 bases lying between them. The CDR3 is 16 amino acids. Looked up from germline, CDR1 is MRHNA and CDR2 is SNTAGT. CDR3 bases: TGTGCCAGCAGTGACCGGGGAGGGGGGAATACAGATACGCAGTATTTT. This translates into CASSDRGGGNTDTQYF.

The genes are TRBV4-3 and TRBJ2-3, with D possibly TRBD2 on 5 matching bases. The CDR3 spans 13 residues. V was cut by 4 bases and J by 15 bases, with 20 bases left in between. Germline V gene sequence: CDR1 LGHNA, CDR2 YSLEER. CDR3 loop: CASSRERLPPIYF. CDR3 sequence (DNA): TGCGCCAGCAGCCGGGAGAGACTTCCACCCATCTATTTT.

This clone has just a few counts. The genes are TRBV6-4 and TRBJ2-1; 13 nucleotides match TRBD2. After removal of 3 bases from V and 5 bases from J, the junction contained 1 base not matched to a gene. The CDR3 runs 15 residues. Germline assignment: CDR1 MRHNA and CDR2 SNTAGT. The CDR3 coding sequence is TGTGCCAGCAGTGAACTAGCGGGGGGGGACAATGAGCAGTTCTTC. Its translation is CASSELAGGDNEQFF.